This T cell receptor beta chain was recorded in a study of T cells in Graves' hyperthyroidism and ophthalmopathy. Between the trimmed V and J ends, which lost 9 bases and 2 bases, there was a span of 16 bases. Germline V gene lookup returns CDR1 KGHDR and CDR2 SFDVKD. The CDR3 has 15 amino acids. Study-level points and caveats: Most thyroid-expanded clonotypes above 0.001 were also found in blood.

A note on this clonotype: As yet, its antigen is unknown.

On the basis of clinical symptoms, serum thyroxine and TRAb, thyroid ultrasound and orbital computed tomography, diagnoses were made. Researchers amplified the TCR beta CDR3 regions from RNA transcripts. The primer set for the first-round RT-PCR of the TCR CDR3 was HTBI. TCRdb re-called the multiplex PCR reads with MiXCR, one entry per CDR3 protein. Here the sample spans approximately 720,000 distinct CDR3 sequences, 18% being singletons. J is TRBJ2-1 and V is TRBV24-1; D perhaps matches TRBD1 (6 bases). Sequenced input: blood. This TCR was sampled from a woman between 45 and 60 years old with Graves' hyperthyroidism that later progressed to Graves' ophthalmopathy. The CDR3 DNA is TGTGCCACCGCCCGGGCGGACAGTGCCTACAATGAGCAGTTCTTC. It translates to CATARADSAYNEQFF.